This TCR beta chain was profiled in a study of blood T cell repertoires in COVID-19 (dated by TCRdb to the early 2020s). For the wider study: Samples covering the acute and convalescent phases of COVID-19 were provided by collaborators in the United States, Italy and Spain. The material from the prospective study consisted of cDNA or gDNA derived from T cells, B-cell-depleted T cells, or PBMCs. The dataset comprised deeply sampled blood TCRbeta repertoires from subjects exposed to, actively infected with, or recovered from COVID-19. The repertoires were made available in a free public database intended to serve as a resource for research on the immune response to SARS-CoV-2. Samples were obtained from the ongoing ImmuneRACE study (first 160 participants) and from 1,254 subjects provided by 6 global collaborators. Nearly every sample came with metadata listing a de-identified subject ID, COVID-19 status, age in years and sex. Where available, HLA class I and class II types were taken from metadata supplied by the sample provider and were not determined by assay-based typing.

Spanning cysteine to phenylalanine, the CDR3 consists of 17 amino acids. The CDR3 DNA has 51 bases and is translated from base 1. CDR1 SGHDN and CDR2 FVKESK were looked up in the germline V gene. The junction shows trimming of 2 bases on V and 2 bases on J, plus 18 bases between the germline ends. One collaborating source in Seattle enrolled patients during active infection and followed them longitudinally through the course of disease. Each collaborating institution followed its own protocols to collect whole blood in K2EDTA tubes. For TCRbeta analysis, collaborator samples were shipped as frozen whole blood, as isolated PBMCs, or as DNA extracted from either sample type. General study outcomes and caveats: Clinical and demographic metadata were provided uncurated, with the amount varying by source and participant.

The immunoSEQ Assay, a bias-controlled multiplex PCR, was used to amplify TCRbeta CDR3 regions from genomic DNA. The source study handled its data this way. The number of nucleated cells in each sample was estimated by amplification of reference gene primers within the assay. Sequence reads were collapsed and filtered to measure the absolute abundance of every unique TCRbeta CDR3 rearrangement. For each sample, productive Simpson clonality was calculated by taking the square root of Simpson's diversity index across productive rearrangements. The immuneACCESS repertoire file appears here via TCRdb, limited to in-frame rearrangements. These files lack a portion of the clones; in checked studies, under half of the deficit traces to unresolved V genes, and the cause of the others is not known. That table supplies the V and J calls and clone size; D and trimming were determined from the DNA. The sample has about 150,000 clones on record, approximately 83% of them singletons. The ten top clones hold 12% of the sample.

About this clone itself: Its antigen remains unidentified. No per-base quality is available; no much larger clone lies one base away.

Sequencing was done on a sample of peripheral blood. The chain uses TRBV14 and TRBJ1-1; 5 matching bases give a weak D call of TRBD1. The sequence was obtained from a woman aged 60-75 years with COVID-19, enrolled during active disease. CDR3 reads: CASSQLLGGGGNTEAFF. The sequence in DNA is TGTGCCAGCAGCCAACTTCTTGGGGGGGGAGGAAACACTGAAGCTTTCTTT.